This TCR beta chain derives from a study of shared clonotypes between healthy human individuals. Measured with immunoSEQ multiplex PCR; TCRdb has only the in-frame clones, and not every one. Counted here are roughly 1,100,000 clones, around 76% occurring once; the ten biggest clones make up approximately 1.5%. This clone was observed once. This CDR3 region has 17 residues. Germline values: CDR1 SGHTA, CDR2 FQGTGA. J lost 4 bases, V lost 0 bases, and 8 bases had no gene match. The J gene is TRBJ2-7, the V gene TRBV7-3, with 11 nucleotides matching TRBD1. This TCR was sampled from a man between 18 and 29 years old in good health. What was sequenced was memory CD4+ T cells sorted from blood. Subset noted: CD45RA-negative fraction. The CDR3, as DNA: TGTGCCAGCAGCTTAACGCCATTCGGACAGGGGGCGTACGAGCAGTACTTC. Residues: CASSLTPFGQGAYEQYF.